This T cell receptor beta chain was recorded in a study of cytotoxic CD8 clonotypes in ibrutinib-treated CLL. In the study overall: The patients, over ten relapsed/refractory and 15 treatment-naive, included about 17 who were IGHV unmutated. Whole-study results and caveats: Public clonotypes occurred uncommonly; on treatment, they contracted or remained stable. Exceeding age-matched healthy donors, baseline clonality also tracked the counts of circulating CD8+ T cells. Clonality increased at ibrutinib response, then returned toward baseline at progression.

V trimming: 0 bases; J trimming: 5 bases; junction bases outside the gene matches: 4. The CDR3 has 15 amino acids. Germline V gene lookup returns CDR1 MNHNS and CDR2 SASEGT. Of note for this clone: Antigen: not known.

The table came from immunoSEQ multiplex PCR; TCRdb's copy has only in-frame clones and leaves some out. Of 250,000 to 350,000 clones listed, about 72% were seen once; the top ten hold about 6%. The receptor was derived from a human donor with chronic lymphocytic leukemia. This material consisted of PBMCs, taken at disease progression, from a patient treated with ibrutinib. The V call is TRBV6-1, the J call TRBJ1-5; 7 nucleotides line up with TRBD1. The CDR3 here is CASSEAGGLYQPQHF. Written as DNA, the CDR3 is TGTGCCAGCAGTGAAGCAGGGGGCTTATATCAGCCCCAGCATTTT.